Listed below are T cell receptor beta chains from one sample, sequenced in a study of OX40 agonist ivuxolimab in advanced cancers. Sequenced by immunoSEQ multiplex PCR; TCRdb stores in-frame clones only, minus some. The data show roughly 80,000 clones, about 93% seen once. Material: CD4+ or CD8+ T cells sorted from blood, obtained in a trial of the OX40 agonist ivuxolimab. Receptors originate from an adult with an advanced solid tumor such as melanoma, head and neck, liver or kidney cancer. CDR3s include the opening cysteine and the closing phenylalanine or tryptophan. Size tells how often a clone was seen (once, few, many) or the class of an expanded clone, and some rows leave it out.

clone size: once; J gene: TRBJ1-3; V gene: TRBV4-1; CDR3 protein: CASSRRELAISGNTIYF
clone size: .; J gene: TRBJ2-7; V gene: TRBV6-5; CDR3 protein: CASSYGLGNYEQYF
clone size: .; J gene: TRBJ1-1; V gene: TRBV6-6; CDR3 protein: CASGAGLVTEAFF
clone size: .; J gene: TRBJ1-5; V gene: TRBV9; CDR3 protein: CASSVGEGSNQPQHF
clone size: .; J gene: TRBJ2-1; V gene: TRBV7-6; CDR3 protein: CASSPTGPEQFF
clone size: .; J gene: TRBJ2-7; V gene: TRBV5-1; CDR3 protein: CASSLRGPQREGTYEQYF
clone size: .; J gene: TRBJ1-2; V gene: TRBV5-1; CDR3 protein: CASSSRDRGRPYDYGYTF
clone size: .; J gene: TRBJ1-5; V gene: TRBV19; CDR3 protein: CASSPFGTENQPQHF
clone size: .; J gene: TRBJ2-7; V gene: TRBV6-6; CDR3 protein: CASRNTGIAYEQYF
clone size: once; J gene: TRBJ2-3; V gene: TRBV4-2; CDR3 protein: CASSQEYTSGTSTDTQYF
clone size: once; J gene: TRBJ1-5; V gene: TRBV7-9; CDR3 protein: CASSGYRTGGNQPQHF
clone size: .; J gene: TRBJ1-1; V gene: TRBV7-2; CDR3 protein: CAARGGPPRSTEAFF
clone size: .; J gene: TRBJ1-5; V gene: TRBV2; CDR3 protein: CASKTGPYSNQPQHF
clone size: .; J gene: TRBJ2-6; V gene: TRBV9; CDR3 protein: CASSVALRATSGANVLTF
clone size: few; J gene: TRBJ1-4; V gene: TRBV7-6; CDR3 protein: CASSLDREKLFF
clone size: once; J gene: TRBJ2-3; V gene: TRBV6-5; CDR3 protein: CASTTSSTDTQYF
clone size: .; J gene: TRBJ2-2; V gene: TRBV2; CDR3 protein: CASSGIGTGELFF
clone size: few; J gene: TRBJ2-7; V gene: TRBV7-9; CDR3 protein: CASSKSGGAENEQYF
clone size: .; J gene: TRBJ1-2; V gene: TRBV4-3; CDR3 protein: CASSQGGRSYGYTF
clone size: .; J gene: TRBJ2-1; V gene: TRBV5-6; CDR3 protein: CASSSGAYVDEQFF
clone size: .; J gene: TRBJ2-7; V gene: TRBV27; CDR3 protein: CASSFSPYSSYEQYF
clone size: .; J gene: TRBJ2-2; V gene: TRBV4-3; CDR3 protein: CASSQDGADSSTTGELFF
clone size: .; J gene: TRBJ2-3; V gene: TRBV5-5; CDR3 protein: CASSHPQDVSTDTQYF
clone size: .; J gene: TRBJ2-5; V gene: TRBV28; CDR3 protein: CASSQRRGGETQYF
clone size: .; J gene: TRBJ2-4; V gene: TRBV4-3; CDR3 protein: CASSQDSGRGKNIQYF
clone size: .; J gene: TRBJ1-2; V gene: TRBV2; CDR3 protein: CASSDDVTNYGYTF
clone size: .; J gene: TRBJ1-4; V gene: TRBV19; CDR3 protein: CASWGPGKGTPTNEKLFF
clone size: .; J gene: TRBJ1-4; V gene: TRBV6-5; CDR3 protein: CASLSLRGEDEKLFF
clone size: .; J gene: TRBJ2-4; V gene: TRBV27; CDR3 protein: CASSFTGIQNIQYF
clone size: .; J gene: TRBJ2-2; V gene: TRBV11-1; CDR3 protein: CASSPSGNTGELFF
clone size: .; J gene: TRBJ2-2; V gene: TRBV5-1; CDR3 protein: CASSLEPLAGGNTGELFF
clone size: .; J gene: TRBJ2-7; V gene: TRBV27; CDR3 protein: CASSLFGQGISEQYF
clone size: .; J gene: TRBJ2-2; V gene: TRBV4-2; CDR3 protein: CASSHGLGNTGELFF
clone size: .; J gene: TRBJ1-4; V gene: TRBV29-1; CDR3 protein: CSVETGGSEKLFF